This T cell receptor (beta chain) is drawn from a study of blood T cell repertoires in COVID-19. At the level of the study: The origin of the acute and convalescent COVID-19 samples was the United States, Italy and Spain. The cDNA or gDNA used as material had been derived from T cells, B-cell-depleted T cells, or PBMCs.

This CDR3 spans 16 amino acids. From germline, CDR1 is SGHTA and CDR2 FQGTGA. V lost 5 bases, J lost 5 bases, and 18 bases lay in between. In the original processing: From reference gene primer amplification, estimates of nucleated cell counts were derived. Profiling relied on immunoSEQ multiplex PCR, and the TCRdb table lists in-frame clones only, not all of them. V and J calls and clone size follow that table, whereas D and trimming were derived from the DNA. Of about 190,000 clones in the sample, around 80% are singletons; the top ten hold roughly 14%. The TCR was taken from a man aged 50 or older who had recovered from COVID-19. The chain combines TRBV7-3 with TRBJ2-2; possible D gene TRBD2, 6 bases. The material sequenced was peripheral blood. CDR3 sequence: CASSHGTSQPTGELFF. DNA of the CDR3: TGTGCCAGCAGCCATGGGACTTCTCAACCGACCGGGGAGCTGTTTTTT.